The rows below give T cell receptor beta chains drawn from one sample of a study of regulatory T cells in long-lasting Graves disease. Via MiXCR, TCRdb re-called the multiplex PCR reads, giving one row per CDR3 protein. This sample has approximately 400,000 distinct CDR3 sequences, with roughly a quarter found just once. This specimen consisted of peripheral blood mononuclear cells (PBMCs), obtained when the disease was refractory, from a patient treated with antithyroid drugs. The receptors stem from a female donor with Graves disease. Each CDR3 is given with its conserved first and last residue. The D gene is left open where the match is weak. Clone size is given for some rows only: seen once, a few or many times, or a class if the clone is expanded.

j_gene | d_gene | abundance | v_gene | CDR3aa | CDR3nt
TRBJ1-1 | NA | NA | TRBV20-1 | CSAREGSGAQQGEAFF | TGCAGTGCTAGAGAGGGGTCCGGGGCCCAACAGGGTGAAGCTTTCTTT
TRBJ2-3 | NA | NA | TRBV28 | CASRGGGIGITDTQYF | TGTGCCAGCAGGGGAGGCGGGATCGGGATCACAGATACGCAGTATTTT
TRBJ1-3 | TRBD1 | NA | TRBV28 | CASSLFPGGSGNTIYF | TGTGCCAGCAGTTTATTTCCAGGGGGCTCTGGAAACACCATATATTTT
TRBJ2-7 | TRBD2 | many | TRBV7-9 | CASAGGGLSSYEQYF | TGTGCCAGCGCGGGGGGTGGACTGAGCTCCTACGAGCAGTACTTC
TRBJ2-5 | NA | few | TRBV29-1 | CSVAGSTQTQYF | TGCAGCGTTGCAGGGTCGACGCAGACCCAGTACTTC
TRBJ2-7 | NA | NA | TRBV29-1 | CSGGGDYEQYF | TGCAGCGGGGGCGGGGACTACGAGCAGTACTTC
TRBJ1-4 | NA | NA | TRBV2 | CASSLREAGGKLFF | TGTGCCAGCAGCCTCCGGGAGGCGGGTGGAAAACTGTTTTTT
TRBJ1-1 | NA | NA | TRBV29-1 | CSVEAWTANTEAFF | TGCAGCGTTGAAGCCTGGACAGCGAACACTGAAGCTTTCTTT
TRBJ1-2 | NA | NA | TRBV20-1 | CSARGTIYGYTF | TGCAGTGCTAGGGGCACCATCTATGGCTACACCTTC
TRBJ1-2 | NA | NA | TRBV18 | CASSPRPDSISRNYGYTF | TGTGCCAGCTCGCCCCGCCCGGACAGCATAAGCCGTAACTATGGCTACACCTTC
TRBJ2-1 | TRBD1 | NA | TRBV18 | CASSPNSPGTGGNEQFF | TGTGCCAGCTCACCAAATTCTCCCGGGACAGGGGGCAATGAGCAGTTCTTC
TRBJ1-4 | TRBD1 | NA | TRBV20-1 | CSARDTRQGYEKLFF | TGCAGTGCTAGAGATACGAGACAGGGATATGAAAAACTGTTTTTT
TRBJ1-4 | NA | NA | TRBV5-1 | CASSLAGFGTNEKLFF | TGCGCCAGCAGCTTGGCGGGATTTGGGACTAATGAAAAACTGTTTTTT
TRBJ2-6 | TRBD1 | NA | TRBV2 | CASSLMGQAISGANVLTF | TGTGCCAGCAGCCTAATGGGACAGGCGATCTCTGGGGCCAACGTCCTGACTTTC
TRBJ2-7 | TRBD2 | few | TRBV7-2 | CASSFTSGRAGEQYF | TGTGCCAGCAGCTTTACTAGCGGGAGGGCCGGCGAGCAGTACTTC
TRBJ1-1 | NA | many | TRBV11-2 | CASSFLTNTEAFF | TGTGCCAGCAGCTTTCTAACGAACACTGAAGCTTTCTTT
TRBJ1-4 | NA | few | TRBV5-1 | CASGSGATNEKLFF | TGCGCCAGCGGCTCGGGGGCAACTAATGAAAAACTGTTTTTT
TRBJ1-2 | TRBD1 | many | TRBV29-1 | CSARTGSRLGYGYTF | TGCAGCGCCCGGACAGGGAGCAGGCTCGGCTATGGCTACACCTTC
TRBJ2-2 | NA | NA | TRBV7-2 | CASSFLPVPNTGELFF | TGTGCCAGCAGCTTCCTTCCAGTCCCGAACACCGGGGAGCTGTTTTTT
TRBJ1-1 | NA | few | TRBV5-1 | CASSWGPGLVNTEAFF | TGCGCCAGCAGCTGGGGCCCCGGGCTAGTGAACACTGAAGCTTTCTTT
TRBJ2-7 | TRBD1 | NA | TRBV19 | CASSPRQGIEQYF | TGTGCCAGTAGTCCTCGACAGGGAATCGAGCAGTACTTC
TRBJ2-4 | TRBD2 | NA | TRBV29-1 | CSVEDYTSGRQNIQYF | TGCAGCGTTGAAGATTATACTAGCGGGCGTCAAAACATTCAGTACTTC
TRBJ2-4 | TRBD2 | NA | TRBV20-1 | CSASGLAGVPNIQYF | TGCAGTGCTTCGGGACTAGCGGGAGTGCCCAACATTCAGTACTTC
TRBJ2-7 | NA | NA | TRBV7-3 | CASSLNVGGEQYF | TGTGCCAGCAGCTTAAATGTGGGCGGTGAGCAGTACTTC
TRBJ1-1 | TRBD1 | NA | TRBV12-3/TRBV12-4 | CASIDRGGGTEAFF | TGTGCCAGCATCGACAGGGGGGGGGGCACTGAAGCTTTCTTT
TRBJ1-1 | NA | few | TRBV30 | CAWSVSLAVGTEAFF | TGTGCCTGGAGTGTTTCCTTAGCGGTCGGCACTGAAGCTTTCTTT
TRBJ1-5 | NA | few | TRBV12-3/TRBV12-4 | CASSPQGVRQPQHF | TGTGCCAGCAGTCCTCAGGGTGTTCGACAGCCCCAGCATTTT
TRBJ2-7 | NA | NA | TRBV14 | CASSQVEGLSYEQYF | TGTGCCAGCAGCCAAGTTGAGGGGCTTTCCTACGAGCAGTACTTC
TRBJ1-2 | NA | once | TRBV13 | CASSSPGENYGYTF | TGTGCCAGCAGCTCGCCAGGGGAGAACTATGGCTACACCTTC
TRBJ1-1 | NA | NA | TRBV3-1 | CASSQVGRGRIEPHATEAFF | TGTGCCAGCAGCCAAGTGGGTCGCGGGAGGATTGAGCCCCACGCCACTGAAGCTTTCTTT
TRBJ1-2 | TRBD1 | NA | TRBV5-1 | CASSYRGPDGYAF | TGCGCCAGCAGTTACAGGGGGCCGGATGGCTACGCCTTC
TRBJ2-4 | NA | NA | TRBV6-1 | CASTSQEAHKNIQYF | TGTGCCAGCACCTCCCAGGAGGCCCACAAAAACATTCAGTACTTC
TRBJ1-1 | NA | NA | TRBV28 | CASSQGKGPVNTEAFF | TGTGCCAGCAGCCAAGGAAAGGGACCGGTGAACACTGAAGCTTTCTTT
TRBJ2-6 | TRBD2 | NA | TRBV4-3 | CASSQDSGGRSSGANVLTF | TGCGCCAGCAGCCAAGATAGTGGCGGGAGGAGCTCTGGGGCCAACGTCCTGACTTTC
TRBJ2-6 | NA | many | TRBV28 | CASKSVYASGANVLTF | TGTGCCAGCAAGTCTGTCTACGCATCTGGGGCCAACGTCCTGACTTTC
TRBJ2-7 | TRBD2 | few | TRBV5-5 | CASSFLAGSSYEQYF | TGTGCCAGCAGCTTCCTAGCGGGAAGCTCCTACGAGCAGTACTTC
TRBJ1-2 | NA | NA | TRBV29-1 | CSVEDPEFFMVGYTF | TGCAGCGTTGAAGATCCGGAGTTCTTTATGGTTGGCTACACCTTC
TRBJ2-5 | TRBD1 | NA | TRBV7-2 | CASSRPGTGGETQYF | TGTGCCAGCAGCCGTCCCGGGACAGGGGGAGAGACCCAGTACTTC
TRBJ1-3 | NA | many | TRBV12-3/TRBV12-4 | CASSQGDGNTIYF | TGTGCCAGCAGCCAAGGGGATGGAAACACCATATATTTT
TRBJ1-3 | NA | few | TRBV2 | CASSAAGVAGNTIYF | TGTGCCAGCAGCGCAGCAGGGGTTGCTGGAAACACCATATATTTT
TRBJ2-5 | NA | few | TRBV3-2 | CASSQVESAGLAGKEGRETQYF | TGTGCCAGCAGCCAAGTAGAATCTGCTGGACTAGCGGGAAAAGAAGGCAGAGAGACCCAGTACTTC
TRBJ2-7 | NA | few | TRBV7-2 | CASSLVGIPDEQYF | TGTGCCAGCAGCTTAGTAGGGATTCCGGACGAGCAGTACTTC
TRBJ1-2 | NA | few | TRBV5-5 | CASSGDGFYGYTF | TGTGCCAGCAGCGGGGACGGCTTCTATGGCTACACCTTC
TRBJ1-5 | TRBD1 | NA | TRBV7-8 | CASSLLGTGSNQPQHF | TGTGCCAGCAGCTTATTGGGGACAGGGTCCAATCAGCCCCAGCATTTT
TRBJ2-6 | NA | few | TRBV28 | CAVRAGSGANVLTF | TGTGCCGTACGGGCAGGTTCTGGGGCCAACGTCCTGACTTTC
TRBJ2-1 | TRBD2 | NA | TRBV2 | CASTSSGSYNEQFF | TGTGCCAGCACCTCTAGCGGTTCCTACAATGAGCAGTTCTTC
TRBJ1-1 | NA | NA | TRBV5-1 | CASSLGDITEAFF | TGCGCCAGCAGCTTGGGAGACATCACTGAAGCTTTCTTT
TRBJ2-5 | TRBD2 | many | TRBV28 | CASSENPRAGAWETQYF | TGTGCCAGCAGCGAAAATCCGAGAGCGGGAGCGTGGGAGACCCAGTACTTC
TRBJ1-1 | NA | NA | TRBV29-1 | CSVADWNTEAFF | TGCAGCGTTGCGGACTGGAACACTGAAGCTTTCTTT
TRBJ2-7 | NA | many | TRBV7-9 | CASSSRAYEQYF | TGTGCCAGCAGCTCGCGGGCCTACGAGCAGTACTTC
TRBJ1-2 | NA | NA | TRBV4-1 | CASSQERGGYTF | TGCGCCAGCAGCCAAGAACGAGGGGGCTACACCTTC
TRBJ1-5 | TRBD1 | few | TRBV28 | CASTQRGGTGDQPQHF | TGTGCCAGCACCCAGAGGGGGGGAACAGGGGACCAGCCCCAGCATTTT
TRBJ2-5 | NA | many | TRBV3-1 | CASSQEEETQYF | TGTGCCAGCAGCCAAGAAGAGGAGACCCAGTACTTC
TRBJ2-2 | NA | few | TRBV2 | CAILVLSVNTGELFF | TGTGCCATCTTGGTACTCTCAGTTAACACCGGGGAGCTGTTTTTT
TRBJ1-1 | NA | few | TRBV29-1 | CSVEDDAPDSKVNTEAFF | TGCAGCGTTGAAGATGACGCTCCGGACAGCAAGGTGAACACTGAAGCTTTCTTT